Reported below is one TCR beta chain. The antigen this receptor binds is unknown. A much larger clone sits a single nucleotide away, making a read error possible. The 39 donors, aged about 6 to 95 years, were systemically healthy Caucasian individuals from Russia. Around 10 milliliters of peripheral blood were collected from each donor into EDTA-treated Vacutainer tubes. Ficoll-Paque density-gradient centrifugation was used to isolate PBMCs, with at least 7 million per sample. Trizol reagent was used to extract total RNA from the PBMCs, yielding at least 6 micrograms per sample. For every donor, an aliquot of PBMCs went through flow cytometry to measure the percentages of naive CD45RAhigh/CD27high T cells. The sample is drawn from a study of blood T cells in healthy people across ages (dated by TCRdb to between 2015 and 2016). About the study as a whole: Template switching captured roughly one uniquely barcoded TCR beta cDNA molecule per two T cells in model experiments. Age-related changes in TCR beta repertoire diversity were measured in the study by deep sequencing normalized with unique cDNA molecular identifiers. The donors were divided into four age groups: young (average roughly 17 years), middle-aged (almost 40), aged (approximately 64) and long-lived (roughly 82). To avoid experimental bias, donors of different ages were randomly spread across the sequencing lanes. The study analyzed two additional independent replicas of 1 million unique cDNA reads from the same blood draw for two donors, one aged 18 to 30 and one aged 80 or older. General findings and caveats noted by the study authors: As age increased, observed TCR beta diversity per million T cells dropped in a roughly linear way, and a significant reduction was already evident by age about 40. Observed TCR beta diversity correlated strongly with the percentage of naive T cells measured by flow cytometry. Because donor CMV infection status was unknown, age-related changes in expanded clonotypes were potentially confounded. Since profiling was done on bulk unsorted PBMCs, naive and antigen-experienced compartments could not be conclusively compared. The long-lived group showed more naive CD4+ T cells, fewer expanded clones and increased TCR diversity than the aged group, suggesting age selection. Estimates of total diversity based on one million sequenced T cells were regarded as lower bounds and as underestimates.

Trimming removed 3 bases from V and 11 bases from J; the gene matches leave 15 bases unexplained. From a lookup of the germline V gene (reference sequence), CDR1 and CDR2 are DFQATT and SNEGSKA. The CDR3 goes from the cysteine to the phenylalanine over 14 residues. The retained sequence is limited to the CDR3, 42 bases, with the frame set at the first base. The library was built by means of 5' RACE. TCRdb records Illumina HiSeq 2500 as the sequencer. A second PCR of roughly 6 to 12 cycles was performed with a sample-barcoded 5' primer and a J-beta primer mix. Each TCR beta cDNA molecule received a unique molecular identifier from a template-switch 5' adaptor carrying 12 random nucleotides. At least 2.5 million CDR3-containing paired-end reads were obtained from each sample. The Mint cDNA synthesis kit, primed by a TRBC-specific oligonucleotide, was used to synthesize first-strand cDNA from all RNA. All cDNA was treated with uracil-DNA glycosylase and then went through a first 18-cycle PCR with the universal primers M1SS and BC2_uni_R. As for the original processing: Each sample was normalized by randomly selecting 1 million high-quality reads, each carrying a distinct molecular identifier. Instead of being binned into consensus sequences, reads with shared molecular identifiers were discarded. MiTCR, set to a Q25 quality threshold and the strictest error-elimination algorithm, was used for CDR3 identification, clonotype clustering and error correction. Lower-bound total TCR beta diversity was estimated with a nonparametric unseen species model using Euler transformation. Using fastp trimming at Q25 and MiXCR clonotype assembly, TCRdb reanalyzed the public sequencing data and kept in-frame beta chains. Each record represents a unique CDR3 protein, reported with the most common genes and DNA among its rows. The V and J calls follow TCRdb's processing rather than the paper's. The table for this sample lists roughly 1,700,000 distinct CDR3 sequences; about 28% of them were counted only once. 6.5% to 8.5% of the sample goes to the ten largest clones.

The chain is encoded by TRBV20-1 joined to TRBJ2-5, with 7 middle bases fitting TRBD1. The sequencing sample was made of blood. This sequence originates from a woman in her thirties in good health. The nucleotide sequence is TGCAGTGCTAGTAGGGTCGGGACAGTGAATGAGCAGTACTTC. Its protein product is CSASRVGTVNEQYF.